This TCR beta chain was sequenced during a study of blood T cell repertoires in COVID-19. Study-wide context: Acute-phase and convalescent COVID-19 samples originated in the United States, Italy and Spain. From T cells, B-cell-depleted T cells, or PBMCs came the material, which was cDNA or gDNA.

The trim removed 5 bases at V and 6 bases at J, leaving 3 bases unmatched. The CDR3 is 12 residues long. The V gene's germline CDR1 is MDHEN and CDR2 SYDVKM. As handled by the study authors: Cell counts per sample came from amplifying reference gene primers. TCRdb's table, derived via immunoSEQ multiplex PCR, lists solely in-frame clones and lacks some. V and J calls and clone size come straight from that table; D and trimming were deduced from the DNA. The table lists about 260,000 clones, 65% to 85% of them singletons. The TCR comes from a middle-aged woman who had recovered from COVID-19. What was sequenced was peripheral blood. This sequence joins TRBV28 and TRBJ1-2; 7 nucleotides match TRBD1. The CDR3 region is CASSAGQNGYTF. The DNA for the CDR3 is TGTGCCAGCAGTGCGGGACAGAATGGCTACACCTTC.